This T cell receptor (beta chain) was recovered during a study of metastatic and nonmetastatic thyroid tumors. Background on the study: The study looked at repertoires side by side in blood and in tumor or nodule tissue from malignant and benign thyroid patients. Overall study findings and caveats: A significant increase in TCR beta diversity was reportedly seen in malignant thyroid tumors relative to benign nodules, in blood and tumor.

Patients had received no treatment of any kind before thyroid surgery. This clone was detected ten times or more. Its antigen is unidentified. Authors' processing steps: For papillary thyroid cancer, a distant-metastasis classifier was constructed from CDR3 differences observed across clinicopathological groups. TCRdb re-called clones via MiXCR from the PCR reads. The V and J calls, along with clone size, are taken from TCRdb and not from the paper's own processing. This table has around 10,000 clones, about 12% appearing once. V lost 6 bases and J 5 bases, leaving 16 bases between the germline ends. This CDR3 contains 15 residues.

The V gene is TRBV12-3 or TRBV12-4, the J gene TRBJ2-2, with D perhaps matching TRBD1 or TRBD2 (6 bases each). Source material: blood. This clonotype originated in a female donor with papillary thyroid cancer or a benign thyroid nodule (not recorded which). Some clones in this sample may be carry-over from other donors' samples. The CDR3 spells CASRGQGRGTGELFF. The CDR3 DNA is TGTGCCAGCAGGGGGCAGGGGCGGGGAACCGGGGAGCTGTTTTTT.